This T cell receptor (beta chain) was recovered during a study of OX40 agonist ivuxolimab in advanced cancers. In the case of this clone: Its cognate antigen is unknown.

V was shortened by 1 base and J by 4 bases, with 15 bases between the two germline ends. The CDR3 loop spans 15 amino acids. From germline, CDR1 is SQVTM and CDR2 ANQGSEA. Clones were read by immunoSEQ multiplex PCR, and TCRdb kept only the in-frame ones, dropping some. The table includes more than 9,000 clones, 80% detected once. Study-wide points: Clonal expansion from baseline to week 6 occurred in both CD4+ and CD8+ T cells.

The chain has TRBV29-1 and TRBJ2-3, with D perhaps TRBD1 (5 bases). This receptor was obtained from an adult with an advanced solid tumor such as melanoma, head and neck, liver or kidney cancer. Source: CD4+ or CD8+ T cells sorted from blood, taken in a trial of the OX40 agonist ivuxolimab. CDR3 loop: CSVEGWQGYSDTQYF. The CDR3 nucleotides are TGCAGCGTTGAAGGGTGGCAGGGATATTCAGATACGCAGTATTTT.